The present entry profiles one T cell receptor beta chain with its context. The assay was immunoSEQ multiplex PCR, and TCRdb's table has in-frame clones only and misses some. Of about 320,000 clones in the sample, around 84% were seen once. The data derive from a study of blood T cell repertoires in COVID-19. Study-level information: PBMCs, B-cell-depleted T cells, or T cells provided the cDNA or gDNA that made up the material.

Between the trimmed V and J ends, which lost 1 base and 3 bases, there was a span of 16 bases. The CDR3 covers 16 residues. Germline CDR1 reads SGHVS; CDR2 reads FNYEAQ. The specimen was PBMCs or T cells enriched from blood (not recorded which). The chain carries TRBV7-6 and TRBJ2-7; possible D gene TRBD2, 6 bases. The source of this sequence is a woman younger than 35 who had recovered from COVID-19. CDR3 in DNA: TGTGCCAGCAGCTTAGTTGTGGAGGGAGCAGTCTACGAGCAGTACTTC. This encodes CASSLVVEGAVYEQYF. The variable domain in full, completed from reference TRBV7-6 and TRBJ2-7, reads GAGVSQSPRYKVTKRGQDVALRCDPISGHVSLYWYRQALGQGPEFLTYFNYEAQQDKSGLPNDRFSAERPEGSISTLTIQRTEQRDSAMYRCASSLVVEGAVYEQYFGPGTRLTVT.